The next 20 T cell receptor beta chains were all read from a single sample in a study of blood T cells in healthy people across ages. The second PCR ran roughly 6 to 12 cycles with a sample-barcoded 5' primer and J-beta primers. TCRdb analysed the 5' RACE reads with MiXCR anew, one entry per CDR3 protein. Of about 650,000 distinct CDR3 sequences listed, more than 45% were seen once; the top ten hold less than 15%. The source material was blood. These receptors all come from a woman aged 80 or over in good health.

This clonotype came up once. V and J are TRBV28 and TRBJ2-7; TRBD1 or TRBD2 may be the D gene (6 bases each). Trimming left V 4 bases short and J 4 bases short, with 14 bases between. The CDR3 has 14 amino acids. Looked up from germline, CDR1 is MDHEN and CDR2 is SYDVKM. The CDR3 nucleotides are TGTGCCAGCAGTTACAGGGAGGTCGAGTACGAGCAGTACTTC. Residues: CASSYREVEYEQYF.

The chain links TRBV5-1 to TRBJ1-1; D ambiguous. This CDR3 has 14 residues. Germline V gives CDR1 SGHRS, CDR2 YFSETQ. V lost 6 bases to trimming and J lost 4 bases, with 16 bases between them. The CDR3 nucleotides read TGCGCCAGCACCTATGGCGGAGGATCCACTGAAGCTTTCTTT. This sequence encodes CASTYGGGSTEAFF.

Worth noting for this clonotype: This may arise from a read error, as a much more abundant clone is one base away. This rearrangement joins TRBV29-1 to TRBJ2-1, with a tentative D call TRBD2 (6 bases). The germline gives CDR1 SQVTM, CDR2 ANQGSEA. This CDR3 comprises 11 residues. The CDR3 sequence: CSVAGYNERFF. The CDR3 DNA sequence: TGCAGCGTAGCGGGTTACAATGAGCGGTTCTTC.

The gene calls are TRBV29-1 and TRBJ1-2; D gene ambiguous. This CDR3 is built from 11 residues. Germline values: CDR1 SQVTM, CDR2 ANQGSEA. CDR3 bases: TGCATATGTTCCGAGAACTATGGCTACACCTTC. Amino acids: CICSENYGYTF.

The rearrangement uses TRBV27 and TRBJ2-7; D gene uncertain. Germline CDR1 reads MNHEY; CDR2 reads SMNVEV (reference sequence). The CDR3 has 15 amino acids. V was shortened by 1 base and J by 6 bases, with 16 bases between the two germline ends. CDR3 bases: TGTGCCAGCAGTTTATTAATGGGTATGCCTGCCGAGCAGTACTTC. This gives the protein CASSLLMGMPAEQYF.

The chain employs TRBV5-6 and TRBJ2-3, with TRBD2 matching 7 bases. The germline V gene has CDR1 SGHDT and CDR2 YYEEEE. V lost 0 bases and J lost 3; bases outside the gene matches: 7. The CDR3 totals 16 residues. The CDR3 reads CASSLGLARLTDTQYF. The CDR3 nucleotides are TGTGCCAGCAGCTTGGGACTAGCCCGGTTGACAGATACGCAGTATTTT.

This clonotype was counted many times. The chain combines TRBV29-1 with TRBJ2-5; no clear D gene. V was clipped by 1 base and J by 4 bases, with 4 bases between them. CDR3 length: 11 residues. Germline loops: CDR1 SQVTM, CDR2 ANQGSEA. The CDR3: CSVEVLETQYF. The CDR3 DNA reads as TGCAGCGTTGAAGTTCTAGAGACCCAGTACTTC. Filled out from reference TRBV29-1 and TRBJ2-5, the complete variable domain reads SAVISQKPSRDICQRGTSLTIQCQVDSQVTMMFWYRQQPGQSLTLIATANQGSEATYESGFVIDKFPISRPNLTFSTLTVSNMSPEDSSIYLCSVEVLETQYFGPGTRLLVL.

CDR3 residues: CASSRTEFYGYTF. The CDR3 coding sequence is TGTGCCAGCAGTAGGACGGAATTCTATGGCTACACCTTC. The chain carries TRBV12-3 or TRBV12-4 and TRBJ1-2, with D uncertain. V dropped 5 bases and J dropped 4 bases, with 11 bases sitting between them. The CDR3 runs 13 residues.

This clonotype has only a few counts. This chain connects TRBV7-2 to TRBJ2-7; D unclear. Per the germline V gene, CDR1 is SGHTA and CDR2 is FQGNSA. The CDR3 extends over 14 amino acids. Trimming cost V 5 bases and J 1 base, with 12 bases left between them. CDR3: CASSVWSTSYEQYF. The CDR3 DNA reads as TGTGCCAGCAGCGTCTGGAGTACGTCCTACGAGCAGTACTTC.

In this sample, this clonotype turned up a few times. The rearrangement links TRBV12-5 to TRBJ2-7, with TRBD1 as a possible D gene (7 bases). The length of the CDR3 is 14 residues. CDR1 is LGHNT and CDR2 is FRNRAP in the germline V gene. V dropped 9 bases and J dropped 7 bases, with 22 bases sitting between them. The DNA of the CDR3 is TGTGCTAGCTTATTGACAGGGAGGTCGAATGAGCAGTACTTC. It codes for CASLLTGRSNEQYF.

The chain links TRBV12-3 or TRBV12-4 to TRBJ2-3; 7 bases match TRBD2. This CDR3 comprises 16 residues. The V segment lost 5 bases and the J segment 2 bases; nucleotides outside the gene matches: 10. The CDR3 DNA sequence: TGTGCCAGCAGTAGGAGCCCGAGCGGGGCCACAGATACGCAGTATTTT. Its protein product is CASSRSPSGATDTQYF.

The chain recombines TRBV20-1 with TRBJ1-1; D is ambiguous. Per the germline V gene, CDR1 is DFQATT and CDR2 is SNEGSKA (reference sequence). The CDR3 is 12 amino acids. Between the trimmed V and J ends, which lost 1 base and 4 bases, there was a span of 7 bases. CDR3: CSARVGSTEAFF. The CDR3, as DNA: TGCAGTGCTAGAGTGGGGAGCACTGAAGCTTTCTTT.

The chain links TRBV25-1 to TRBJ2-2; D possibly matches TRBD1 or TRBD2 (5 bases each). This CDR3 has 15 residues. V was trimmed by 2 bases and J by 4 bases, leaving 11 bases between them. Germline V gives CDR1 MGHDK, CDR2 SYGVNS. The DNA for the CDR3 is TGTGCCAGCAGTGAAATCACTGGGACCACCGGGGAGCTGTTTTTT. It is translated as CASSEITGTTGELFF.

This chain links TRBV28 with TRBJ2-5; D uncertain. The CDR3 runs 13 residues. Germline V gives CDR1 MDHEN, CDR2 SYDVKM. V was pared by 6 bases and J by 1 base, with 9 bases between. The CDR3 DNA reads as TGTGCCAGCAGGACCGACCCCCAAGAGACCCAGTACTTC. It encodes CASRTDPQETQYF.

This clonotype was detected once. This sequence joins TRBV6-6 and TRBJ2-5; no reliable D call. Germline V gene sequence: CDR1 MNHNY, CDR2 SVGAGI (reference sequence). With 2 bases removed from V and 11 bases from J, the gap between germline ends came to 15 bases. The length of the CDR3 is 13 residues. The CDR3 DNA is TGTGCCAGCAGTTACGGCCGTTTCAATGAGCAGTACTTC. Protein product: CASSYGRFNEQYF.

The rearrangement uses TRBV5-1 and TRBJ1-5; 8 positions match TRBD1. The CDR3 extends over 17 amino acids. V lost 1 base, J lost 6 bases, and 12 bases stayed unmatched. The germline CDR1 and CDR2 sequences are SGHRS and YFSETQ. The CDR3 region has the DNA TGCGCCAGCAGCTTGTTGTTGCAGGGGGCAATCACTCAGCCCCAGCATTTT. It encodes CASSLLLQGAITQPQHF.

The chain employs TRBV3-1 and TRBJ2-3; D is unresolved. Germline V gene sequence: CDR1 LGHDT, CDR2 YNNKEL (reference sequence). The CDR3 has 14 residues. V dropped 4 bases and J dropped 2 bases, with 10 bases sitting between them. The CDR3 sequence: CASSPRRVTDTQYF. CDR3 DNA: TGTGCCAGCAGCCCGCGTCGGGTCACAGATACGCAGTATTTT.

A few counts support this clonotype. The chain joins TRBV28 to TRBJ2-5, with TRBD2 matching 8 bases. The better agreement between TRBJ2-7 and the DNA end casts doubt on the J call. Per the germline V gene, CDR1 is MDHEN and CDR2 is SYDVKM. CDR3 length equals 14 residues. DNA of the CDR3: TGTGCCGGAGGAAGCGGGAGAGGTTTCTACGAGCAGTACTTC. Translation gives CAGGSGRGFYEQYF.

For this clonotype: An end of the junction differs from the germline gene, which may be a read error. V gene TRBV7-3 combines with J gene TRBJ1-1; D not certain. CDR1 and CDR2 (germline): SGHTA, FQGTGA. This CDR3 comprises 14 residues. The DNA for the CDR3 is TGTGCCAGCAGCTTAGGGCGGGGAAACACTGAAACTTTCTTT. It specifies CASSLGRGNTETFF.

The chain links TRBV7-3 to TRBJ2-2; D possibly corresponds to TRBD2 (5 bases). Germline values: CDR1 SGHTA, CDR2 FQGTGA. This CDR3 has 15 residues. The V and J ends lost 3 bases and 0 bases respectively, with 8 bases between them. Here the CDR3 DNA reads TGTGCCAGCAGCTTGGGGAGATCGAACACCGGGGAGCTGTTTTTT. It encodes CASSLGRSNTGELFF. Full variable domain (outside the CDR3, taken from reference TRBV7-3 and TRBJ2-2): GAGVSQTPSNKVTEKGKYVELRCDPISGHTALYWYRQSLGQGPEFLIYFQGTGAADDSGLPNDRFFAVRPEGSVSTLKIQRTERGDSAVYLCASSLGRSNTGELFFGEGSRLTVL.